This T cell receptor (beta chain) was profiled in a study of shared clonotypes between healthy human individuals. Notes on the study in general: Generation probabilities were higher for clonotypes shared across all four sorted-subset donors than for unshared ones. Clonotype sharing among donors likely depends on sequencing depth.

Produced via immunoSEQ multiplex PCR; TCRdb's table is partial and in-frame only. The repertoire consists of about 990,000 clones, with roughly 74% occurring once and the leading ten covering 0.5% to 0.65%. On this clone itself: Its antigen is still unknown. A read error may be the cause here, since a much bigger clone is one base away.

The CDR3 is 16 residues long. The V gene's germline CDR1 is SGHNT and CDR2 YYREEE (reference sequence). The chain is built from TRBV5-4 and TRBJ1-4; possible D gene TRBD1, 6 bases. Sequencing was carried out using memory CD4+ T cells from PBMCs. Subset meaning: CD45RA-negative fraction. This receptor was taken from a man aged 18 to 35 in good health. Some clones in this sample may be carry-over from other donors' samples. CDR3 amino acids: CTSSPGAGATNEKLFF. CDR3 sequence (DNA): TGTACCAGCAGCCCAGGGGCGGGGGCAACTAATGAAAAACTGTTTTTT.